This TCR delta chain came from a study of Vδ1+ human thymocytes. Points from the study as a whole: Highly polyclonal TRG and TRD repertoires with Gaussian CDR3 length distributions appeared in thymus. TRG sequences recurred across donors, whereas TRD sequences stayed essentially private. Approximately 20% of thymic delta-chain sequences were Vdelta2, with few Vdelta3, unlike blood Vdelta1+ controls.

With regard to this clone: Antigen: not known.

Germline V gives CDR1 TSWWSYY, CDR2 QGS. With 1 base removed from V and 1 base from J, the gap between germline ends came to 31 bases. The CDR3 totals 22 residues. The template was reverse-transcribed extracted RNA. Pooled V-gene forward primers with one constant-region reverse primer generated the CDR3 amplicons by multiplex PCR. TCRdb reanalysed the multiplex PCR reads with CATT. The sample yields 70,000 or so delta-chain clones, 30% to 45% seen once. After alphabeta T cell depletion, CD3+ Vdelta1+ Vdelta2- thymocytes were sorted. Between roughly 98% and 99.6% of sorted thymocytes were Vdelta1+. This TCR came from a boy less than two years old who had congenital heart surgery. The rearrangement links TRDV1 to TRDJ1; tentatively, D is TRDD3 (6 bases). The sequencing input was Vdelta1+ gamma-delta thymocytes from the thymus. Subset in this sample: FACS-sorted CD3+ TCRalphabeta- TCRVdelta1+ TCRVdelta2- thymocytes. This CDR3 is CALGEHIRVPSWGILCTDKLIF. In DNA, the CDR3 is TGTGCTCTTGGGGAACATATCCGGGTCCCAAGCTGGGGCATATTGTGCACCGATAAACTCATCTTT.